These T cell receptor beta chains were read from a single sample in a study of beta chain features in type 1 diabetes. Data came from immunoSEQ multiplex PCR; TCRdb stores just in-frame clones and leaves some out. The table lists some 350,000 clones, roughly a tenth of them singletons. The source material was central memory CD4+ T cells from blood. All receptors derive from a man aged 25-40 years with type 1 diabetes. Each CDR3 is given without its conserved first and last residue. A D gene is named only where the DNA matches it firmly.

V	D	J	CDR3
TRBV10-2	NA	TRBJ2-7	ASSVWKQSYEQY
TRBV19	NA	TRBJ1-5	ASRGQGHSIQPQH
TRBV7-8	NA	TRBJ2-2	ASSSSPTGELF
TRBV5-6	NA	TRBJ2-5	ASSQVKAAETQY
TRBV10-3	TRBD1	TRBJ2-6	AITKGADGANVLT
TRBV5-1	NA	TRBJ2-7	ASSLIPVGPSTYEQY
TRBV7-2	NA	TRBJ2-6	ASSSLGGANVLT
TRBV19	NA	TRBJ2-6	ASVDRLVRSGANVLT
TRBV7-2	TRBD2	TRBJ2-7	ASSRTSGSSYEQY
TRBV7-2	NA	TRBJ2-5	ASSLMGEGQETQY
TRBV5-4	NA	TRBJ2-1	ASSFDSSYNEQF
TRBV18	TRBD2	TRBJ2-1	ASSPAGERHNEQF
TRBV23-1	NA	TRBJ2-3	ASSQWTPLADTQY
TRBV6-6	NA	TRBJ1-2	ASSYGENYGYT
TRBV7-2	NA	TRBJ1-5	ASSLVAVLEPQH
TRBV5-4	TRBD2	TRBJ2-3	ASSLGTSGSDYTQY
TRBV13	TRBD1	TRBJ1-1	ASSGPGTGNTEAF
TRBV29-1	NA	TRBJ1-1	SVDKGTTEAF
TRBV6-6	NA	TRBJ1-5	ASSYGGNNQPQH
TRBV7-2	TRBD2	TRBJ2-5	ASSIGTKETQY
TRBV6-5	NA	TRBJ1-1	ASRSWAGEGFEAF
TRBV6-6	TRBD1	TRBJ1-1	ASSYSTRTGGTEAF
TRBV5-8	NA	TRBJ2-3	ASSRADTQY
TRBV28	NA	TRBJ1-5	ASSINPAQPQH
TRBV7-2	NA	TRBJ1-5	ASSLTEGTNQPQH
TRBV7-7	TRBD2	TRBJ2-1	ASSLGTSGSWGEQF
TRBV7-9	TRBD2	TRBJ2-5	ASSRTSGSGGTQY
TRBV27	NA	TRBJ1-2	ASSLKAPGTNYGYT
TRBV6-1	NA	TRBJ1-2	ASTRGSGGYT
TRBV6-1	TRBD1	TRBJ1-2	ASSAPWDSRKYGYT
TRBV11-2	TRBD2	TRBJ2-3	ASSLAAGGGGTDTQY
TRBV27	NA	TRBJ1-5	ASGGSPYSNQPQH
TRBV7-2	TRBD1	TRBJ2-7	ASSTWTGNSYEQY
TRBV10-3	TRBD2	TRBJ2-5	AIGGRADETQY
TRBV5-4	TRBD1	TRBJ2-2	ASSSYRIGTGQVAGELF
TRBV28	TRBD1	TRBJ1-4	ASSLEGARTNEKLF
TRBV19	NA	TRBJ2-2	ASTDATRAGELF
TRBV5-1	TRBD1	TRBJ1-5	ASSLLQGEGPQH
TRBV27	TRBD2	TRBJ2-7	ASSLLAGGPYEQY
TRBV6-4	TRBD2	TRBJ2-1	ASSAQSGSYNEQF
TRBV11-1	TRBD1	TRBJ2-1	ASSPTVGTGYNEQF
TRBV7-2	TRBD1	TRBJ1-1	ASSSVLDREDTEAF
TRBV5-8	TRBD1	TRBJ1-4	ASSQGQGPPSEKLF
TRBV7-3	NA	TRBJ2-1	ASSPPRRGFEQF
TRBV19	NA	TRBJ1-1	ASTTRWRFAEAF
TRBV7-9	TRBD1	TRBJ2-3	ASSKDRTSGTQY
TRBV5-1	TRBD1	TRBJ2-5	ASSPRGTGGAETQY
TRBV5-1	TRBD1	TRBJ2-3	ASSWTGIGEDTQY